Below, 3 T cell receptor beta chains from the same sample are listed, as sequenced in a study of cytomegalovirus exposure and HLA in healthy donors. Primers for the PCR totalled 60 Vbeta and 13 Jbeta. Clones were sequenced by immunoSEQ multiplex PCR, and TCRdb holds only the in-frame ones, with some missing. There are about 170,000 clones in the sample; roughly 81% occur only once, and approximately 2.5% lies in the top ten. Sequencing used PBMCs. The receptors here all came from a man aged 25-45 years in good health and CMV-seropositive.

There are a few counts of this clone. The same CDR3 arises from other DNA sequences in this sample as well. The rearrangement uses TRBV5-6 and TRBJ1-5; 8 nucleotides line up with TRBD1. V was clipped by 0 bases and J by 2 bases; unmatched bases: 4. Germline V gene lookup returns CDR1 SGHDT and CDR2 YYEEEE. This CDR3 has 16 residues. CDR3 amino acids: CASSLGAGGGNQPQHF. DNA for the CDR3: TGTGCCAGCAGCTTGGGGGCAGGGGGCGGCAATCAGCCCCAGCATTTT.

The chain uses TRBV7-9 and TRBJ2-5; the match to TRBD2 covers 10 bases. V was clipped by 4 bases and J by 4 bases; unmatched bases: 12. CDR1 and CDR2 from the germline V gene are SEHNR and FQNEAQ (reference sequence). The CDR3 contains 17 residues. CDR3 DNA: TGTGCCAGCAGCTCCCAGAGCGGGAGGGCCGAGGGAGAGACCCAGTACTTC. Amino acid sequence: CASSSQSGRAEGETQYF.

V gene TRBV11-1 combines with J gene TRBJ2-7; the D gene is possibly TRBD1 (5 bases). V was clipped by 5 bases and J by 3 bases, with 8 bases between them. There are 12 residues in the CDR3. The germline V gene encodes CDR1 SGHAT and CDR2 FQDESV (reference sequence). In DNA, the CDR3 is TGTGCCAGCAGCCGTACAGGCTACGAGCAGTACGTC. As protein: CASSRTGYEQYV.